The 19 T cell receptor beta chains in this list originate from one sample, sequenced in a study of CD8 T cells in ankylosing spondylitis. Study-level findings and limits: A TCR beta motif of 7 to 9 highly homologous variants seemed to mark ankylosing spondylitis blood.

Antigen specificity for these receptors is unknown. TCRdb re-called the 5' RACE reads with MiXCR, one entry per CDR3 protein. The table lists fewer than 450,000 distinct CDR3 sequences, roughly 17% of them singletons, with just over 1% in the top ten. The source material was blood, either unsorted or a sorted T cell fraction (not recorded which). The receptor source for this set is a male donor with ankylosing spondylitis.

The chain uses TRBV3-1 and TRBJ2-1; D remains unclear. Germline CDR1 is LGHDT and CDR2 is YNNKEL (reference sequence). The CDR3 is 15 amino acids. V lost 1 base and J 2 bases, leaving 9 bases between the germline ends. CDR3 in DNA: TGTGCCAGCAGCCAAGCCAGTAGGCCCTACAATGAGCAGTTCTTC. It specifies CASSQASRPYNEQFF.

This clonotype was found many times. The CDR3 is CASSLRLADYEQYF. The CDR3 nucleotides are TGTGCCAGCAGTTTGCGACTAGCGGACTACGAGCAGTACTTC. The chain carries TRBV12-3 or TRBV12-4 and TRBJ2-7; TRBD2 matches 9 bases. The CDR3 is made up of 14 amino acids. With 3 bases clipped from V and 3 bases from J, the junction kept 3 bases outside the gene matches.

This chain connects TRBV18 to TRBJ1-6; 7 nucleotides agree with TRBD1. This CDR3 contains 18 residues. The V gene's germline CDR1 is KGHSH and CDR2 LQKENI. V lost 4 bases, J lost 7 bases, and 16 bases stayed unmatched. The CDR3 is CASSLDSRRQGHNSPLHF. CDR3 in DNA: TGTGCCAGCTCACTGGACAGTAGGCGACAGGGCCACAATTCACCCCTCCACTTT.

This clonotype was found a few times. As DNA, the CDR3 is TGTGCCAGCAGCTTAGACTTCGGGGCTAACGAAGCTTTCTTT. This encodes CASSLDFGANEAFF. The rearrangement uses TRBV7-8 and TRBJ1-1, with D possibly TRBD1 on 5 matching bases. Per the germline V gene, CDR1 is SGHVS and CDR2 is FQNEAQ. Trimming took off 1 base at V and 8 bases at J, with 14 bases between the two ends. This CDR3 has 14 amino acids. The complete variable domain, with remaining parts taken from reference TRBV7-8 and TRBJ1-1, reads GAGVSQSPRYKVAKRGQDVALRCDPISGHVSLFWYQQALGQGPEFLTYFQNEAQLDKSGLPSDRFFAERPEGSVSTLKIQRTQQEDSAVYLCASSLDFGANEAFFGQGTRLTVV.

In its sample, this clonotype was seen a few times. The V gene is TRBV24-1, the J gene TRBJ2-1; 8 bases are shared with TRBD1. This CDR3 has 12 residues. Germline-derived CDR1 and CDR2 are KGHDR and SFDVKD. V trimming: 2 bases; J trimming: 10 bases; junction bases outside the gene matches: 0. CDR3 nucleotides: TGTGCCACCAGTGATTGGGACAGGGAGCAGTTCTTC. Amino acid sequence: CATSDWDREQFF.

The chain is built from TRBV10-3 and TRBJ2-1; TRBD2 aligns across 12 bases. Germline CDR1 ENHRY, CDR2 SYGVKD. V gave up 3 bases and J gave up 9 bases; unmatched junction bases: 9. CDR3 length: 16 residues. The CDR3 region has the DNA TGTGCCATCAGTGACCTAGCGGGGGGGTCACGGGGTGAGCAGTTCTTC. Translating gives CAISDLAGGSRGEQFF.

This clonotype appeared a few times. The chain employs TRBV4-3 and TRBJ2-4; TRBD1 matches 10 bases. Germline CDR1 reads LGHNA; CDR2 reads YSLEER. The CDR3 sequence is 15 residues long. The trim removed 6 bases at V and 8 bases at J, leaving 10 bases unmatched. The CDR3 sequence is CASSPGRQGADIQYF. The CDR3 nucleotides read TGCGCCAGCAGTCCCGGTCGACAGGGGGCGGACATTCAGTACTTC.

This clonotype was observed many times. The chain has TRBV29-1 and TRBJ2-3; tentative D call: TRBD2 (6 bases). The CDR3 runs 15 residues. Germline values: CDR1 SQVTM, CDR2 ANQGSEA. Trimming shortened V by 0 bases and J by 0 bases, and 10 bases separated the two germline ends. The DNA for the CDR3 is TGCAGCGTTGAAGAGCGGCGGGGTAGCACAGATACGCAGTATTTT. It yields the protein CSVEERRGSTDTQYF.

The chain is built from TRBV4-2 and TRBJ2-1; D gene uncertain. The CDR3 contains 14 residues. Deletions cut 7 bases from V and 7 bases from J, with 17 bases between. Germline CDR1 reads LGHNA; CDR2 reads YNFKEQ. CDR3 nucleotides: TGTGCCAGCACCCCAAGTGGGAACGAAAATGAGCAGTTCTTC. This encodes CASTPSGNENEQFF.

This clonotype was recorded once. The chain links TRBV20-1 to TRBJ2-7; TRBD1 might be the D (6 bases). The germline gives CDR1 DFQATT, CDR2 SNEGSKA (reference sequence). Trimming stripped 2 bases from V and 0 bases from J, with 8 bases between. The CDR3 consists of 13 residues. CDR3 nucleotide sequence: TGCAGTGCTAGATACAGGGACTCCTACGAGCAGTACTTC. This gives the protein CSARYRDSYEQYF.

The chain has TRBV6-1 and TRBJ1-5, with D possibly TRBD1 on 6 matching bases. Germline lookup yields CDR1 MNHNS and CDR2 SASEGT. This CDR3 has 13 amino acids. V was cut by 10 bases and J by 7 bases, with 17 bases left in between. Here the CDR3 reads CATRRGGGQPQHF. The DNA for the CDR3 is TGTGCCACCAGGAGAGGGGGGGGACAGCCCCAGCATTTT.

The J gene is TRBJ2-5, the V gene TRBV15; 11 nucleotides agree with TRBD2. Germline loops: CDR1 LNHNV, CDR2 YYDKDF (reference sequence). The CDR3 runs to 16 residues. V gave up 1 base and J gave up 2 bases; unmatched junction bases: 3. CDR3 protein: CATSRALAGGQETQYF. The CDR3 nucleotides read TGTGCCACCAGCAGAGCTCTAGCGGGGGGTCAAGAGACCCAGTACTTC.

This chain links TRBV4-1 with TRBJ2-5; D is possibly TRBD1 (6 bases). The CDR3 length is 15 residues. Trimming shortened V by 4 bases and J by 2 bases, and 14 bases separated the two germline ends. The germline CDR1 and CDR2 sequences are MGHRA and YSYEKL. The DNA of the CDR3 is TGCGCCAGCAGCCGGAATACAGGGTGGCAAGAGACCCAGTACTTC. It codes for CASSRNTGWQETQYF.

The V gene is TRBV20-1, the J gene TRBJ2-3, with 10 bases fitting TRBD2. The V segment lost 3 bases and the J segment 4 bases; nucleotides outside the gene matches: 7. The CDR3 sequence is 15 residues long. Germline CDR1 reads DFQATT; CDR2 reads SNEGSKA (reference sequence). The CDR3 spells CSASSGLAGADTQYF. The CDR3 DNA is TGCAGTGCTAGTTCAGGGCTAGCGGGGGCAGATACGCAGTATTTT.

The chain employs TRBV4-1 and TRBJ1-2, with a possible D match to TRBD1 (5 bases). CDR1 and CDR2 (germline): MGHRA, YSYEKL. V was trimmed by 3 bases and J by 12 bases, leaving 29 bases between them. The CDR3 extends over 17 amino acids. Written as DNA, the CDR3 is TGCGCCAGCAGCCACCCCCCTGGGGGGATCCTGGATGGAGAGAACACCTTC. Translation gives CASSHPPGGILDGENTF.

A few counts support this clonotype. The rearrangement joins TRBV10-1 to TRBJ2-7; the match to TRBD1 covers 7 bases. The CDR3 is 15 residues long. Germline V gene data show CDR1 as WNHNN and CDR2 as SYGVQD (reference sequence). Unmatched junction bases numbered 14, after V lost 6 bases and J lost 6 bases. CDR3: CASRETGFMGCEQYF. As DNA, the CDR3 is TGCGCCAGCAGGGAGACAGGGTTTATGGGATGCGAGCAGTACTTC.

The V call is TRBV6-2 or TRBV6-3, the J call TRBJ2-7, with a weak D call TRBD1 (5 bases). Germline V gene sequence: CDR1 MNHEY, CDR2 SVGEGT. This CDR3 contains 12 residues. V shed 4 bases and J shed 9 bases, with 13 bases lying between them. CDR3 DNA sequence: TGTGCCAGCAGTTCCCCACATAGGGGGCAGTACTTC. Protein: CASSSPHRGQYF.

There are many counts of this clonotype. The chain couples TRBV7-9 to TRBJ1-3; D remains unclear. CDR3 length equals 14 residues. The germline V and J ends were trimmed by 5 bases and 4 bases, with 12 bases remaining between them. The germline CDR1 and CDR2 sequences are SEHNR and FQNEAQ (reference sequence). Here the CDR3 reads CASSPGETGNTIYF. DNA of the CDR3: TGTGCCAGCAGCCCGGGTGAAACCGGAAACACCATATATTTT.

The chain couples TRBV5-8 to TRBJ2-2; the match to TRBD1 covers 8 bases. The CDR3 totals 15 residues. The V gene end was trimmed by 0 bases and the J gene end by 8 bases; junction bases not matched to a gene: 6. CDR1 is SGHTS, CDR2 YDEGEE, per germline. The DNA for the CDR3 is TGTGCCAGCAGCTTGGACGTCAGGGGGCCTGGGGAGCTGTTTTTT. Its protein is CASSLDVRGPGELFF.